This T cell receptor beta chain was recovered during a study of blood T cell repertoires in COVID-19. Study overall: Spain, Italy and the United States supplied samples that represented acute and convalescent COVID-19.

This CDR3 has 14 amino acids. With 3 bases clipped from V and 3 bases from J, the junction kept 5 bases outside the gene matches. The germline V gene has CDR1 SGHNT and CDR2 YYREEE (reference sequence). Clones were sequenced by immunoSEQ multiplex PCR, and TCRdb holds only the in-frame ones, with some missing. This table holds 200,000 to 300,000 clones, approximately 89% found once. The rearrangement joins TRBV5-4 to TRBJ2-7; 8 bases are shared with TRBD1. Sequencing was performed on PBMCs or T cells enriched from blood (not recorded which). This sequence originates from a woman between 40 and 55 years old with acute COVID-19. CDR3 amino acids: CASSSGQGGYEQYF. CDR3 DNA sequence: TGTGCCAGCAGCTCCGGACAGGGAGGCTACGAGCAGTACTTC. The variable domain in full, with the rest retrieved from reference TRBV5-4 and TRBJ2-7, is ETGVTQSPTHLIKTRGQQVTLRCSSQSGHNTVSWYQQALGQGPQFIFQYYREEENGRGNFPPRFSGLQFPNYSSELNVNALELDDSALYLCASSSGQGGYEQYFGPGTRLTVT.